This is a list of T cell receptor beta chains from one sample in a study of beta chain features in type 1 diabetes. Clones were read by immunoSEQ multiplex PCR, and TCRdb kept only the in-frame ones, dropping some. The table shows tens of thousands of clones, with over 50% occurring only once. Source material: Tregs from blood. The source of these receptors is a woman younger than 35 in good health. CDR3s include the opening cysteine and the closing phenylalanine or tryptophan. A D gene is named only where the DNA matches it firmly. Clone size appears in some rows only: once, few, many, or a class for an expanded clone.

d_call: -
clone_size: once
v_call: TRBV28
j_call: TRBJ1-6
cdr3_nt: TGTGCCAGCGGGGCCAGCTATTCACCCCTCCACTTT
cdr3_aa: CASGASYSPLHF

d_call: TRBD1
clone_size: -
v_call: TRBV6-5
j_call: TRBJ1-1
cdr3_nt: TGTGCCAGCAGGTGGGACAGGGCGAACACTGAAGCTTTCTTT
cdr3_aa: CASRWDRANTEAFF

d_call: -
clone_size: -
v_call: TRBV30
j_call: TRBJ1-1
cdr3_nt: TGTGCCTGGAGTGAACCCCTCGGAGGGGCCACTGAAGCTTTCTTT
cdr3_aa: CAWSEPLGGATEAFF

d_call: -
clone_size: few
v_call: TRBV21-1
j_call: TRBJ2-7
cdr3_nt: TGTGCCAGCAGCTTGCGGTCCAAAGCCCCTCCCTACGAGCAGTACTTC
cdr3_aa: CASSLRSKAPPYEQYF

d_call: TRBD1
clone_size: -
v_call: TRBV28
j_call: TRBJ2-7
cdr3_nt: TGTGCCAGCAGTTTCCCCGGGGACAGGGCGAGGTACGAGCAGTACTTC
cdr3_aa: CASSFPGDRARYEQYF

d_call: -
clone_size: -
v_call: TRBV19
j_call: TRBJ2-5
cdr3_nt: TGTGCCACCGGTCGACTAGAACAAGAGACCCAGTACTTC
cdr3_aa: CATGRLEQETQYF

d_call: -
clone_size: -
v_call: TRBV28
j_call: TRBJ2-3
cdr3_nt: TGTGCCAGCAGTATAAGCACAGATACGCAGTATTTT
cdr3_aa: CASSISTDTQYF

d_call: -
clone_size: -
v_call: TRBV20-1
j_call: TRBJ2-7
cdr3_nt: TGCAGTGCTAGACTGCCAACCGAGCAGTACTTC
cdr3_aa: CSARLPTEQYF

d_call: -
clone_size: -
v_call: TRBV2
j_call: TRBJ2-2
cdr3_nt: TGTGCCAGCAGTGCTGAACAGGGATACACCGGGGAGCTGTTTTTT
cdr3_aa: CASSAEQGYTGELFF

d_call: TRBD1
clone_size: -
v_call: TRBV5-1
j_call: TRBJ2-3
cdr3_nt: TGCGCCAGCAGCTACGACAGGGGGCGGGGAGATACGCAGTATTTT
cdr3_aa: CASSYDRGRGDTQYF

d_call: -
clone_size: few
v_call: TRBV5-4
j_call: TRBJ1-4
cdr3_nt: TGTGCCAGCAGCTTGAACAGGGATGCTAATGAAAAACTGTTTTTT
cdr3_aa: CASSLNRDANEKLFF

d_call: TRBD1
clone_size: few
v_call: TRBV7-9
j_call: TRBJ1-5
cdr3_nt: TGTGCCAGCAGCTTGTGGGCAGGGGGCGGGAGCAATCAGCCCCAGCATTTT
cdr3_aa: CASSLWAGGGSNQPQHF

d_call: TRBD2
clone_size: -
v_call: TRBV29-1
j_call: TRBJ2-1
cdr3_nt: TGCAGCGTCGGGACTAGCGGGACGGGTGAGCAGTTCTTC
cdr3_aa: CSVGTSGTGEQFF

d_call: TRBD2
clone_size: -
v_call: TRBV30
j_call: TRBJ2-7
cdr3_nt: TGTGCCTGGAGTCCCCGGACTAGCGGGAGATCCCCCACCTACGAGCAGTACTTC
cdr3_aa: CAWSPRTSGRSPTYEQYF

d_call: -
clone_size: few
v_call: TRBV7-2
j_call: TRBJ2-7
cdr3_nt: TGTGCCAGCAGCCCGACACGTGGATACGAGCAGTACTTC
cdr3_aa: CASSPTRGYEQYF

d_call: -
clone_size: -
v_call: TRBV5-1
j_call: TRBJ2-7
cdr3_nt: TGCGCCAGCATGGACAGTCTCTACGAGCAGTACTTC
cdr3_aa: CASMDSLYEQYF

d_call: -
clone_size: -
v_call: TRBV7-2
j_call: TRBJ1-1
cdr3_nt: TGTGCCAGCAGCTCTCAGGGTGGGGACACTGAAGCTTTCTTT
cdr3_aa: CASSSQGGDTEAFF

d_call: TRBD1
clone_size: -
v_call: TRBV28
j_call: TRBJ1-2
cdr3_nt: TGTGCCAGCAGTTTGTCACAGGGGGTGCAAGGCTACACCTTC
cdr3_aa: CASSLSQGVQGYTF

d_call: -
clone_size: few
v_call: TRBV6-1
j_call: TRBJ2-1
cdr3_nt: TGTGCCAGCAGTGAAGCGACTGGCTCGTACAATGAGCAGTTCTTC
cdr3_aa: CASSEATGSYNEQFF

d_call: TRBD1
clone_size: few
v_call: TRBV28
j_call: TRBJ1-2
cdr3_nt: TGTGCCAGCAGTTTCGCTCCGGGACAGGGGGGCTATGGCTACACCTTC
cdr3_aa: CASSFAPGQGGYGYTF

d_call: -
clone_size: -
v_call: TRBV5-1
j_call: TRBJ2-7
cdr3_nt: TGCGCCAGCAGCCGGGACTCTTCGTCGATTTTTTACTTC
cdr3_aa: CASSRDSSSIFYF

d_call: TRBD1
clone_size: -
v_call: TRBV19
j_call: TRBJ2-1
cdr3_nt: TGTGCCAGTAGTCTAAGGACAGGGAGCTCCTACAATGAGCAGTTCTTC
cdr3_aa: CASSLRTGSSYNEQFF

d_call: TRBD2
clone_size: -
v_call: TRBV6-1
j_call: TRBJ2-1
cdr3_nt: TGTGCCAGCAGTAAAGGGTCAGCGGGGTCTAATGAGCAGTTCTTC
cdr3_aa: CASSKGSAGSNEQFF

d_call: -
clone_size: -
v_call: TRBV28
j_call: TRBJ1-2
cdr3_nt: TGTGCCAGCAGCCGACGAAACTACGGCGTTCGCGGCTACACCTTC
cdr3_aa: CASSRRNYGVRGYTF

d_call: TRBD1
clone_size: few
v_call: TRBV14
j_call: TRBJ1-1
cdr3_nt: TGTGCCAGCAGCATTCCGGGACAGGGGCTGGGCACTGAAGCTTTCTTT
cdr3_aa: CASSIPGQGLGTEAFF

d_call: -
clone_size: -
v_call: TRBV18
j_call: TRBJ1-5
cdr3_nt: TGTGCCAGCTCACCAGGGCAGAATAGCAATCAGCCCCAGCATTTT
cdr3_aa: CASSPGQNSNQPQHF

d_call: TRBD2
clone_size: -
v_call: TRBV7-9
j_call: TRBJ2-1
cdr3_nt: TGTGCCAGCAGCTTAAGGACTAGCGGGAGACATGAGCAGTTCTTC
cdr3_aa: CASSLRTSGRHEQFF

d_call: -
clone_size: few
v_call: TRBV18
j_call: TRBJ1-1
cdr3_nt: TGTGCCAGCTCACCGGGAGTTGGCACTGAAGCTTTCTTT
cdr3_aa: CASSPGVGTEAFF

d_call: TRBD1
clone_size: -
v_call: TRBV5-5
j_call: TRBJ2-1
cdr3_nt: TGTGCCAGCAGCTTTTACCGGGACAGGGGGCACGATGAGCAGTTCTTC
cdr3_aa: CASSFYRDRGHDEQFF

d_call: -
clone_size: -
v_call: TRBV11-2
j_call: TRBJ1-1
cdr3_nt: TGTGCCAGCAGCACAACCTGGGAGGTTGAAGCTTTCTTT
cdr3_aa: CASSTTWEVEAFF

d_call: -
clone_size: -
v_call: TRBV10-2
j_call: TRBJ2-5
cdr3_nt: TGCGCCTCGGGGAGTACCCAAGAGACCCAGTACTTC
cdr3_aa: CASGSTQETQYF

d_call: -
clone_size: -
v_call: TRBV16
j_call: TRBJ1-4
cdr3_nt: TGTGCCAGCAGCCAAAGGCGGGCGGGACGACCAACTAATGAAAAACTGTTTTTT
cdr3_aa: CASSQRRAGRPTNEKLFF

d_call: TRBD2
clone_size: -
v_call: TRBV27
j_call: TRBJ2-5
cdr3_nt: TGTGCCAGCAGCTCGCGGGGGGTTGAAGAGACCCAGTACTTC
cdr3_aa: CASSSRGVEETQYF

d_call: TRBD2
clone_size: few
v_call: TRBV5-6
j_call: TRBJ2-4
cdr3_nt: TGTGCCAGCAGCTTAGGACTAGCGAGGAACATTCAGTACTTC
cdr3_aa: CASSLGLARNIQYF

d_call: TRBD1
clone_size: -
v_call: TRBV28
j_call: TRBJ2-1
cdr3_nt: TGTGCCAGCAGAACCACAGGGGGTCGAGCGGAAGAGCAGTTCTTC
cdr3_aa: CASRTTGGRAEEQFF

d_call: TRBD2
clone_size: few
v_call: TRBV30
j_call: TRBJ2-7
cdr3_nt: TGTGCCTGGAGTGTTCGTGGGACTAGCGGGATATACGAGCAGTACTTC
cdr3_aa: CAWSVRGTSGIYEQYF

d_call: TRBD1
clone_size: -
v_call: TRBV28
j_call: TRBJ1-5
cdr3_nt: TGTGCCAGCAGTACCCTAAGACAGGGGTGGTGGCAGCCCCAGCATTTT
cdr3_aa: CASSTLRQGWWQPQHF

d_call: TRBD2
clone_size: -
v_call: TRBV28
j_call: TRBJ2-7
cdr3_nt: TGTGCCAGCAGTTTAGCCGGGACTAGCGGATCCTACGAGCAGTACTTC
cdr3_aa: CASSLAGTSGSYEQYF

d_call: TRBD1
clone_size: -
v_call: TRBV4-3
j_call: TRBJ1-1
cdr3_nt: TGCGCCAGCAGCCGCGGATTTGACAGGGCGGGCACTGAAGCTTTCTTT
cdr3_aa: CASSRGFDRAGTEAFF

d_call: -
clone_size: -
v_call: TRBV6-5
j_call: TRBJ1-4
cdr3_nt: TGTGCCAGCAGTGGGGGGGCCGGCAATGAAAAACTGTTTTTT
cdr3_aa: CASSGGAGNEKLFF